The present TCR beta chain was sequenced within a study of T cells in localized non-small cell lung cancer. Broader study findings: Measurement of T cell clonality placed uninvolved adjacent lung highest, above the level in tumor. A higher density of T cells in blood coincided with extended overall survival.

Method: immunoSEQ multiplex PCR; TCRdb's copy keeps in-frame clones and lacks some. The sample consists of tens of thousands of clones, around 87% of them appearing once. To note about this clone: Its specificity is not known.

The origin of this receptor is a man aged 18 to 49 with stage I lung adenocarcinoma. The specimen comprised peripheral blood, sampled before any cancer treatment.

The CDR3 protein is CASIGAFGYTF. The CDR3 DNA follows: TGTGCCAGCATAGGAGCCTTCGGCTACACCTTC. The chain employs TRBV6-5 and TRBJ1-2; no clear D gene. Germline CDR1 reads MNHEY; CDR2 reads SVGAGI. This CDR3 has 11 amino acids. Trimming removed 7 bases from V and 8 bases from J, with 11 bases in between.